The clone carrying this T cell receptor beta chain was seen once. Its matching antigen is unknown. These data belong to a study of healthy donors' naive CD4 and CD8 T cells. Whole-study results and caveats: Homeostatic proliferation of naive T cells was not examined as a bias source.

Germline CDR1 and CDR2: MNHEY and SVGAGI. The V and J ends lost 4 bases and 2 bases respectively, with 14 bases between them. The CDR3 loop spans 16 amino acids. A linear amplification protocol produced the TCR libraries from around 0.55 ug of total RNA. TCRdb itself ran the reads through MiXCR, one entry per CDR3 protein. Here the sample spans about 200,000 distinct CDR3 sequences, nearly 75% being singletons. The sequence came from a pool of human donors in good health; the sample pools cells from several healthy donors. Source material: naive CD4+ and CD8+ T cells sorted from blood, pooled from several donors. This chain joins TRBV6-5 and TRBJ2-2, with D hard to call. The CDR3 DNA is TGTGCCAGCAGTTGGCCCGAAGGGCTTAACACCGGGGAGCTGTTTTTT. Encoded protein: CASSWPEGLNTGELFF.